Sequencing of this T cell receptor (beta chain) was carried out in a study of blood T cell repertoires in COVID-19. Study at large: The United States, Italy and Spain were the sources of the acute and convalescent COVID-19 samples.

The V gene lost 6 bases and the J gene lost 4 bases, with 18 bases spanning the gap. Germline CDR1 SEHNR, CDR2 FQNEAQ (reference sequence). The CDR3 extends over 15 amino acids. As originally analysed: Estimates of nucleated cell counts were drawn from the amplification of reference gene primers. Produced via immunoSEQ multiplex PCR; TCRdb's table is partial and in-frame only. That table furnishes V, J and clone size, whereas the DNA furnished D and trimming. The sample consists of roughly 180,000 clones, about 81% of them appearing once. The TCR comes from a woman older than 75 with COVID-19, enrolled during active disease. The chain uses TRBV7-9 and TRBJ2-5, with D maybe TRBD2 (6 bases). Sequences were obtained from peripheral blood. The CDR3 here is CASRTPREPSETQYF. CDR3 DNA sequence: TGTGCCAGCAGGACCCCCCGGGAGCCTTCAGAGACCCAGTACTTC. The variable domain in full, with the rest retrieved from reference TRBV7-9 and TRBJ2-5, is DTGVSQNPRHKITKRGQNVTFRCDPISEHNRLYWYRQTLGQGPEFLTYFQNEAQLEKSRLLSDRFSAERPKGSFSTLEIQRTEQGDSAMYLCASRTPREPSETQYFGPGTRLLVL.